The T cell receptor beta chain under discussion was sequenced for a study of T and B cells in COVID-19 patients. About the study: Blood was sampled from COVID-19 patients who were either actively infected or recovered. Recovered patients mostly had mild to moderate COVID-19 managed as outpatients.

In the case of this clonotype: Its specificity is unknown.

Study-wide results and limits: Early severe-case samples and blood from mildly ill patients during symptoms were in short supply. Active COVID-19 showed highly clonal TRB repertoires; recovery showed diversity and richness above healthy donors.

From blood, about 240-500 ng of genomic DNA served as TRB template. Multiplex PCR with BIOMED2 TRB-A/B primer pools amplified TRB rearrangements. TCRdb re-derived calls from the multiplex PCR reads in MiXCR, one entry per CDR3 protein. This sample has under 15,000 distinct CDR3 sequences, with 29% found just once. The sequencing input was blood. This TCR derives from a human donor who had recovered from COVID-19.

For the CDR3, the DNA is TGTGCCAGCAGCGAGGGGGGGACATGGAATTTCTACGAGCAGTACTTC. Translation gives CASSEGGTWNFYEQYF. The chain links TRBV11-2 to TRBJ2-7; tentative D call: TRBD2 (7 bases). Germline V gene lookup returns CDR1 SGHAT and CDR2 FQNNGV. The ends were cut back, 5 bases at V and 3 bases at J, with 20 bases in the middle. The CDR3 consists of 16 residues.